A selection of T cell receptor beta chains follows, all from one sample in a study of identical twins. MiXCR was run by TCRdb on the 5' RACE reads, yielding one entry per CDR3 protein. The table shows 420,000 or so distinct CDR3 sequences, with about a fifth occurring only once. Sequenced material: naive T cells sorted from blood. The receptors come from a man aged 50 to 60 in good health. Each CDR3 is given with its conserved first and last residue. A D gene is named only where the DNA matches it firmly. For some rows the clone size is stated as once, few or many, or as a class when expanded; others skip it.

d_call	v_call	clone_size	j_call	cdr3_nt	cdr3_aa
NA	TRBV12-3/TRBV12-4	many	TRBJ1-4	TGTGCCAGCAGTGGGGGACTCAATGAAAAACTGTTTTTT	CASSGGLNEKLFF
NA	TRBV6-5	many	TRBJ1-6	TGTGCCAGCAGTTACTACGTGAATTCACCCCTCCACTTT	CASSYYVNSPLHF
NA	TRBV7-9	NA	TRBJ2-1	TGTGCCAGCAGCTTAGCGTCACTGGACAATGAGCAGTTCTTC	CASSLASLDNEQFF
NA	TRBV20-1	few	TRBJ1-5	TGCAGTGCTGGTCAACCCGATCAGCCCCAGCATTTT	CSAGQPDQPQHF
TRBD2	TRBV5-1	many	TRBJ2-5	TGCGCCAGCAGCCTCTGGACTAGTGGGGGGGAGACCCAGTACTTC	CASSLWTSGGETQYF
TRBD2	TRBV4-2	many	TRBJ2-5	TGTGCCAGCAGCCCCCTTGGAACTAGCGGGGGCACCTACTTGGAGACCCAGTACTTC	CASSPLGTSGGTYLETQYF
NA	TRBV25-1	NA	TRBJ2-1	TGTGCCAGCAGTCAAACTGGGGGCCCCTACAATGAGCAGTTCTTC	CASSQTGGPYNEQFF
TRBD2	TRBV7-2	many	TRBJ2-3	TGTGCCAGCAGCCGTGGGTTTGCGGGAGTGGCAGATACGCAGTATTTT	CASSRGFAGVADTQYF
TRBD2	TRBV11-2	many	TRBJ2-3	TGTGCCAGCAGCTTACCTACGAGACTAGCGGCAGATACGCAGTATTTT	CASSLPTRLAADTQYF
TRBD1	TRBV6-1	many	TRBJ2-1	TGTGCCAGCAGCCACCCGGGACAGGGGGTCAATGAGCAGTTCTTC	CASSHPGQGVNEQFF
TRBD1	TRBV5-1	NA	TRBJ2-7	TGCGCCAGCAGCCCTGACAGGGGGCCATCCTACGAGCAGTACTTC	CASSPDRGPSYEQYF
NA	TRBV4-2	few	TRBJ2-1	TGTGCCAGCAGCCAGGTAAACAATGAGCAGTTCTTC	CASSQVNNEQFF
TRBD1	TRBV7-3	few	TRBJ2-5	TGTGCCAGCAGTCGACAGGGGTTGGGGGAGACCCAGTACTTC	CASSRQGLGETQYF
NA	TRBV20-1	few	TRBJ1-2	TGCAGTGCTAGAGATTTCCCACATGGCTACACCTTC	CSARDFPHGYTF
NA	TRBV7-2	NA	TRBJ2-5	TGTGCCAGCAGCTTAGTTGGGGGAGGGGGTGAGACCCAGTACTTC	CASSLVGGGGETQYF
TRBD1	TRBV5-6	NA	TRBJ2-3	TGTGCCAGCAGCTGGAGGGGGACAGGGGTCACAGATACGCAGTATTTT	CASSWRGTGVTDTQYF
NA	TRBV29-1	few	TRBJ2-3	TGCAGCGTTGAAACGGTCGGAGATACGCAGTATTTT	CSVETVGDTQYF
NA	TRBV25-1	NA	TRBJ2-2	TGTGCCAGCAGTGAATTTAACACCGGGGAGCTGTTTTTT	CASSEFNTGELFF
TRBD1	TRBV6-5	NA	TRBJ2-2	TGTGCCAGCAGTTACTCGGATCTAATAGGACAGGGGACCGGGGAGCTGTTTTTT	CASSYSDLIGQGTGELFF
NA	TRBV2	NA	TRBJ2-1	TGTGCCAGCAGTGAATGGGGCTCCTACAATGAGCAGTTCTTC	CASSEWGSYNEQFF
NA	TRBV20-1	NA	TRBJ2-5	TGCAGTGTTAACACAGAAGAGACCCAGTACTTC	CSVNTEETQYF
NA	TRBV5-1	NA	TRBJ2-3	TGCGCCAGCAGCTTAAACAGGGAGCCAGATACGCAGTATTTT	CASSLNREPDTQYF
TRBD1	TRBV12-3/TRBV12-4	few	TRBJ1-2	TGTGCCAGCAGTCCCCGGACAGGGAGTTTTTATGGCTACACCTTC	CASSPRTGSFYGYTF
NA	TRBV6-5	many	TRBJ1-6	TGTGCCAGCAGTTACTCGATTAGCTCCTATAATTCACCCCTCCACTTT	CASSYSISSYNSPLHF
NA	TRBV7-9	many	TRBJ2-2	TGTGCCAGCAGCCTACAGGGTTTGCACACCGGGGAGCTGTTTTTT	CASSLQGLHTGELFF
TRBD2	TRBV12-3/TRBV12-4	NA	TRBJ2-1	TGTGCCAGCAGTTTTGCACTAGCGGGAGTCTATGAGCAGTTCTTC	CASSFALAGVYEQFF
NA	TRBV7-8	few	TRBJ1-4	TGTGCCAGCAGCCCTTCCGTGTTGAATGAAAAACTGTTTTTT	CASSPSVLNEKLFF
TRBD1	TRBV6-2/TRBV6-3	many	TRBJ1-1	TGTGCCAGCAGCCTCAATTCTAGGACAGGGGAGGTGCGCACTGAAGCTTTCTTT	CASSLNSRTGEVRTEAFF
TRBD2	TRBV27	few	TRBJ2-3	TGTGCCAGCAGTGGACTAGCGGGAGTACAAGATACGCAGTATTTT	CASSGLAGVQDTQYF
TRBD1	TRBV4-3	few	TRBJ2-3	TGCGCCAGCAGCCAAGCTGGACAGGACACAGATACGCAGTATTTT	CASSQAGQDTDTQYF
NA	TRBV28	NA	TRBJ1-2	TGTGCCAGCCGAGTTTGGGGGGGAAAATATGGCTACACCTTC	CASRVWGGKYGYTF
NA	TRBV4-2	NA	TRBJ2-1	TGTGCCAGCAGCCCCGAAGCTCGCGGGGCCCTTGGTGAGCAGTTCTTC	CASSPEARGALGEQFF
TRBD2	TRBV4-3	many	TRBJ2-2	TGCGCCAGCAGCCAAGCTCCGACTAGCGGGAGATCCCCCGGGGAGCTGTTTTTT	CASSQAPTSGRSPGELFF
TRBD1	TRBV16	few	TRBJ2-7	TGTGCCAGCAGCCAATCGGCAGGGGGTAGGTCCTACGAGCAGTACTTC	CASSQSAGGRSYEQYF
TRBD1	TRBV5-1	many	TRBJ1-5	TGCGCCAGCAGCTTAACGACAGGGGGGATCCAGCCCCAGCATTTT	CASSLTTGGIQPQHF
NA	TRBV20-1	NA	TRBJ1-1	TGCAGTGCTAAAAGGAATTCCCAGGGGACTGAAGCTTTCTTT	CSAKRNSQGTEAFF
NA	TRBV20-1	NA	TRBJ2-7	TGCAGTGCTCGGAGGGGGGTGGGGGAGCAGTACTTC	CSARRGVGEQYF
NA	TRBV10-3	few	TRBJ2-1	TGTGCCATCAGTGAGCAGGCCTACAATGAGCAGTTCTTC	CAISEQAYNEQFF
TRBD1	TRBV10-3	few	TRBJ1-3	TGTGCCATCAGTCGACAGGGAGGAAACACCATATATTTT	CAISRQGGNTIYF
TRBD1	TRBV3-1	NA	TRBJ2-7	TGTGCCAGCAGCTACGACAGGGTCCACGAGCAGTACTTC	CASSYDRVHEQYF
NA	TRBV29-1	NA	TRBJ2-7	TGCAGCGCAGAACGGGGCTACGAGCAGTACTTC	CSAERGYEQYF
TRBD2	TRBV20-1	NA	TRBJ2-3	TGCAGTGCTAGAGATCCCCTAGCGGGATACACAGATACGCAGTATTTT	CSARDPLAGYTDTQYF
NA	TRBV7-6	once	TRBJ2-1	TGTGCCAGCAGCTCTAGCCGGGGGCCGTACAATGAGCAGTTCTTC	CASSSSRGPYNEQFF
TRBD1	TRBV5-1	few	TRBJ2-7	TGCGCCAGCAGCCCGTCGGGACAGGGAACGTACAACGAGCAGTACTTC	CASSPSGQGTYNEQYF
TRBD1	TRBV7-9	few	TRBJ1-6	TGTGCCAGCAGCTCCGGGACAGCTAATTCACCCCTCCACTTT	CASSSGTANSPLHF
TRBD2	TRBV2	many	TRBJ2-3	TGTGCCTCCAGTTTTCTAGCGGGCCGGGGAGATACGCAGTATTTT	CASSFLAGRGDTQYF
TRBD1	TRBV5-6	many	TRBJ2-7	TGTGCCAGCAGCAGCACTGGACAGGGCTACGAGCAGTACTTC	CASSSTGQGYEQYF
NA	TRBV27	NA	TRBJ1-6	TGTGCCAGCAGTGGACAGTACTCCTATAATTCACCCCTCCACTTT	CASSGQYSYNSPLHF